The source of this T cell receptor (beta chain) is a study of CD8+ T cells in alopecia areata. Study at large: Treated patients took oral tofacitinib at 5 to 10 mg twice daily.

CDR3 size: 12 residues. CDR1 and CDR2 from the germline V gene are SQVTM and ANQGSEA. V was cut by 3 bases and J by 3 bases, with 8 bases left in between. Documented treatment: oral pan-JAK inhibitor, 5-10 mg twice daily. Following extraction, RNA underwent reverse transcription to cDNA, which served as the sequencing template. The table came from immunoSEQ multiplex PCR; TCRdb's copy has only in-frame clones and leaves some out. The sample carries fewer than 150,000 clones, approximately 59% recorded once. This TCR came from a human donor with alopecia areata. Material: CD8+ T cells sorted from blood, obtained at week 4, from a patient treated with tofacitinib. The chain employs TRBV29-1 and TRBJ1-1; D remains ambiguous. The CDR3 DNA follows: TGCAGCGTTGATGCAGTGGACACTGAAGCTTTCTTT. This sequence encodes CSVDAVDTEAFF.